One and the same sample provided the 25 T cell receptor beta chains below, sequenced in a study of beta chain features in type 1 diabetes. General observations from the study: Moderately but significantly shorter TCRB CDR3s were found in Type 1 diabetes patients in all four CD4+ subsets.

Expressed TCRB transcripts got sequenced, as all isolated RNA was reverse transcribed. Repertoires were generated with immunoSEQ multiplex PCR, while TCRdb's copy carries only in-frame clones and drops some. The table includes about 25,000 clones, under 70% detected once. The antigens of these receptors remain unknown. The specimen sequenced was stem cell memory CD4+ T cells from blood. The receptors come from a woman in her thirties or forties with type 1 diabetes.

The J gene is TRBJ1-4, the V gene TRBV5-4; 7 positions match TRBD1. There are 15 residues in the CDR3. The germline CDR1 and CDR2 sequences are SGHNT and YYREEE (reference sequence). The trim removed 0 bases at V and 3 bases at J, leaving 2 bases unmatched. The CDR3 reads CASSLARGSNEKLFF. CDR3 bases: TGTGCCAGCAGCTTGGCCAGGGGGTCTAATGAAAAACTGTTTTTT.

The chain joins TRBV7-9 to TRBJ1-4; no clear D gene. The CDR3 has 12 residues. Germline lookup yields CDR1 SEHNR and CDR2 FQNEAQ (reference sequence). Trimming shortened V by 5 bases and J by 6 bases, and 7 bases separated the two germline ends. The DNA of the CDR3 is TGTGCCAGCAGCCCCACGGATGAAAAACTGTTTTTT. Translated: CASSPTDEKLFF.

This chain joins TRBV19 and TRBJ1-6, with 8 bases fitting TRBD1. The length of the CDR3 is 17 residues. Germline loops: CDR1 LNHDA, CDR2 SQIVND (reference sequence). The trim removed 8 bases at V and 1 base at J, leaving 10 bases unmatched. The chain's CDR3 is CASRLTGGRSYNSPLHF. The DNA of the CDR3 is TGTGCCAGTCGCCTTACAGGGGGAAGGTCCTATAATTCACCCCTCCACTTT.

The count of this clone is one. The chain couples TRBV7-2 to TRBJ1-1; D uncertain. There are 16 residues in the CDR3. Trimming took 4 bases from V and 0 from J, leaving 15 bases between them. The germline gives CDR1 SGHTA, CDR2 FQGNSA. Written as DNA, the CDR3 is TGTGCCAGCAGCTCCCCAAGACTCCTCATGAACACTGAAGCTTTCTTT. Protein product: CASSSPRLLMNTEAFF.

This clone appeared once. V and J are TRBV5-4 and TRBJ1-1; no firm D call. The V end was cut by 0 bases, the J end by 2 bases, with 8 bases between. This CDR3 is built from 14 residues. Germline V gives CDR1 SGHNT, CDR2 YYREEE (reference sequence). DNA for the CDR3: TGTGCCAGCAGCTTGGAACAGATTAACACTGAAGCTTTCTTT. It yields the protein CASSLEQINTEAFF.

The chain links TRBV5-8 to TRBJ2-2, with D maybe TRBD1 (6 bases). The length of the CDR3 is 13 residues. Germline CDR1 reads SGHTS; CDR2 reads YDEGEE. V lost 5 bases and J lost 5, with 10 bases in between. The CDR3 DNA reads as TGTGCCAGCAGGAGGACAGCTACCGGGGAGCTGTTTTTT. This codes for CASRRTATGELFF.

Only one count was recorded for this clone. CDR3: CASSTGTGQGTEAFF. The DNA of the CDR3 is TGCGCCAGCAGCACCGGGACAGGGCAGGGCACTGAAGCTTTCTTT. The chain employs TRBV5-1 and TRBJ1-1; 9 bases agree with TRBD1. This CDR3 region has 15 residues. The germline gives CDR1 SGHRS, CDR2 YFSETQ. The ends lost 4 bases at V and 4 bases at J; junction bases unmatched: 8.

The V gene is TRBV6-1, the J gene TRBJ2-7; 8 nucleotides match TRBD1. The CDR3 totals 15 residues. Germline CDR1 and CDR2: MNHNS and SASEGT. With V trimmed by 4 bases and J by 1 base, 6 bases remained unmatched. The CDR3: CASSGQGIGSYEQYF. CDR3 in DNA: TGTGCCAGCAGTGGACAGGGGATTGGGTCCTACGAGCAGTACTTC.

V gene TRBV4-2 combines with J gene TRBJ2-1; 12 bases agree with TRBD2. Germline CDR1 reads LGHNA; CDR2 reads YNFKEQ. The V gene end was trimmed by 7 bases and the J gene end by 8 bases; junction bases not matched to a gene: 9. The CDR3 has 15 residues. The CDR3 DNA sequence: TGTGCCAGCACCTTGACTAGCGGGAGTGCCGATGAGCAGTTCTTC. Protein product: CASTLTSGSADEQFF.

The CDR3 nucleotides read TGTGCCAGTAGTATCTCCGGGAGGAGCGGTGATGAGCAGTTCTTC. Amino acids: CASSISGRSGDEQFF. The chain joins TRBV19 to TRBJ2-1, with 7 bases matching TRBD2. The CDR3 loop spans 15 amino acids. After removal of 3 bases from V and 8 bases from J, the junction contained 10 bases not matched to a gene. Germline CDR1 reads LNHDA; CDR2 reads SQIVND (reference sequence).

The CDR3 is CASSRGLAGAWGNEQFF. CDR3 nucleotide sequence: TGCGCCAGCAGCCGCGGACTAGCGGGAGCTTGGGGCAATGAGCAGTTCTTC. The J gene is TRBJ2-1, the V gene TRBV5-1; 13 bases align to TRBD2. This CDR3 is built from 17 residues. Germline values: CDR1 SGHRS, CDR2 YFSETQ. The V gene end was trimmed by 4 bases and the J gene end by 6 bases; junction bases not matched to a gene: 10.

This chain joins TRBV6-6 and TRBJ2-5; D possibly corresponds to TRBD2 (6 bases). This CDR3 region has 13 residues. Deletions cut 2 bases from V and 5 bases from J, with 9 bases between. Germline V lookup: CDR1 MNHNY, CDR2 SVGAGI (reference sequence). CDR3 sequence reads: CASSYLGGETQYF. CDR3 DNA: TGTGCCAGCAGTTACCTCGGAGGGGAGACCCAGTACTTC.

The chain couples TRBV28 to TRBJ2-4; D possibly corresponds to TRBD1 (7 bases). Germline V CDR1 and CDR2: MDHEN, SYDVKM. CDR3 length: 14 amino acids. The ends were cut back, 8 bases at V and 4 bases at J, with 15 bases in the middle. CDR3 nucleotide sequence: TGTGCCAGCCTCACTTCAGGGGGGAAAAACATTCAGTACTTC. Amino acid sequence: CASLTSGGKNIQYF.

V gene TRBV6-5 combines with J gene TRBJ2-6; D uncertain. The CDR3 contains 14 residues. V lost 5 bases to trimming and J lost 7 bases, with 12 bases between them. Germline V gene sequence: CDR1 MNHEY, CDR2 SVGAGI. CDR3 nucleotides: TGTGCCAGCAGTGCAAAGAATACTGCCAACGTCCTGACTTTC. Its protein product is CASSAKNTANVLTF.

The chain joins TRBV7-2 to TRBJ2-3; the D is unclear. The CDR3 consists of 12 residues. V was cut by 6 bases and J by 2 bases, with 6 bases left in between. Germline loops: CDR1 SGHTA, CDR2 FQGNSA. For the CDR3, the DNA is TGTGCCAGCAGTTTTCACACAGATACGCAGTATTTT. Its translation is CASSFHTDTQYF. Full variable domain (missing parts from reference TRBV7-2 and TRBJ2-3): GAGVSQSPSNKVTEKGKDVELRCDPISGHTALYWYRQSLGQGLEFLIYFQGNSAPDKSGLPSDRFSAERTGGSVSTLTIQRTQQEDSAVYLCASSFHTDTQYFGPGTRLTVL.

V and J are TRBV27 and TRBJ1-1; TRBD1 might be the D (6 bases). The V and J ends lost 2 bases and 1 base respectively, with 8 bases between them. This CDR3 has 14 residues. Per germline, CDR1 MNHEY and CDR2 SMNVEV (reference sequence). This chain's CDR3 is CASSLRGGNTEAFF. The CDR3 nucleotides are TGTGCCAGCAGTTTAAGGGGGGGGAACACTGAAGCTTTCTTT.

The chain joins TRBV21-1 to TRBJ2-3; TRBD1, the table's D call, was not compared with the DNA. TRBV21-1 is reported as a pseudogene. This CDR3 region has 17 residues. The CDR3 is CASSKVVPRGRADTQYF. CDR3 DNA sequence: TGTGCCAGCAGCAAAGTGGTGCCGAGGGGGAGAGCGGATACGCAGTATTTT.

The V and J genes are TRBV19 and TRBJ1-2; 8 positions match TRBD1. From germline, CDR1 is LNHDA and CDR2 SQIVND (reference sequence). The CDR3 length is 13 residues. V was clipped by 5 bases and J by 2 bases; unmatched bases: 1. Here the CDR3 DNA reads TGTGCCAGTAGTCGGACAGGGAACTATGGCTACACCTTC. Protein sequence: CASSRTGNYGYTF.

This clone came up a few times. The CDR3 sequence is CSCTGSGNTIYF. The CDR3 nucleotides are TGCAGTTGCACAGGATCTGGAAACACCATATATTTT. The chain recombines TRBV29-1 with TRBJ1-3; possible D gene TRBD1, 5 bases. There are 12 residues in the CDR3. CDR1 and CDR2 from the germline V gene are SQVTM and ANQGSEA.

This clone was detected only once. CDR3 nucleotide sequence: TGTGCCATCATCGGGGAACGGAATGAGCAGTTCTTC. Translation gives CAIIGERNEQFF. This rearrangement joins TRBV10-3 to TRBJ2-1; possibly TRBD2 for D (5 bases). CDR3 length equals 12 residues. The V end lost 7 bases, the J end lost 7 bases, and 11 bases lay between the germline ends. CDR1 is ENHRY, CDR2 SYGVKD, per germline.

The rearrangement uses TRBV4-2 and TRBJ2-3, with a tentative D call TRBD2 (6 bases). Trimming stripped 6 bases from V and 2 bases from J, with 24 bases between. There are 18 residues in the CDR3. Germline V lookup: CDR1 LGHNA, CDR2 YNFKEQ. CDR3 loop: CASSPNGGVGLTTDTQYF. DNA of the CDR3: TGTGCCAGCAGTCCCAATGGCGGGGTGGGCCTTACCACAGATACGCAGTATTTT.

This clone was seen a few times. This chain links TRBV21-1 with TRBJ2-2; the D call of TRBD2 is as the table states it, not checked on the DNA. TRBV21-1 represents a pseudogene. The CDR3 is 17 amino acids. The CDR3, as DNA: TGTGCCAGCAGCAAAGTAGGGCGGGAGAAGGACACCGGGGAGCTGTTTTTT. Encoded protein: CASSKVGREKDTGELFF.

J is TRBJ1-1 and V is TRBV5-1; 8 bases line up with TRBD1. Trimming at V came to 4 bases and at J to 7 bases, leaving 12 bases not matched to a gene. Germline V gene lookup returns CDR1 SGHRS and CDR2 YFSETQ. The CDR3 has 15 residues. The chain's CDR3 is CASSPRGGQGGEAFF. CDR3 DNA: TGCGCCAGCAGCCCACGGGGTGGACAGGGTGGTGAAGCTTTCTTT.

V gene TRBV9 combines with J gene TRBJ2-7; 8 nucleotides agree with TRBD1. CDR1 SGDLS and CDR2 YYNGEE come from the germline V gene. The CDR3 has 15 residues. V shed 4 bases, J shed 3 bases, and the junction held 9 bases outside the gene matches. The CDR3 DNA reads TGTGCCAGCAGCTATAGTGGACAGGGAGTCTACGAGCAGTACTTC. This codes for CASSYSGQGVYEQYF.

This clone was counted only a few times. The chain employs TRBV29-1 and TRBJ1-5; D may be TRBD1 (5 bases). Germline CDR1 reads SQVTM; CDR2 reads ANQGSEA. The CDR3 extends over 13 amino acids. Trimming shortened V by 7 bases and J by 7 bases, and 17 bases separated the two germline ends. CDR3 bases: TGCAGCGCCCTTGGGGGGGGAGCACAGCCCCAGCATTTT. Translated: CSALGGGAQPQHF.